This T cell receptor (beta chain) was sequenced for a study of cytomegalovirus exposure and HLA in healthy donors. Concerning this clone itself: What it binds is not known.

V lost 2 bases to trimming and J lost 1 base; unmatched junction nucleotides: 6. Germline V gene lookup returns CDR1 MNHEY and CDR2 SVGAGI. The CDR3 consists of 16 residues. The study ran its PCR with 60 Vbeta and 13 Jbeta primers. Using immunoSEQ multiplex PCR, the repertoire was profiled, and TCRdb retains in-frame clones only, with some absent. The sample has around 160,000 clones; around 67% are singletons. Whole-study findings and limits: Association of approximately 16,000 TCR beta sequences with HLA alleles was found at 0.05 false discovery rate in a later analysis. According to reports, the classifier identified cytomegalovirus status with high specificity and sensitivity.

The sequenced sample was PBMCs. This receptor was obtained from a woman under 30 in good health and CMV-seronegative. V and J are TRBV6-5 and TRBJ1-1; 8 bases line up with TRBD1. In DNA form, the CDR3 reads TGTGCCAGCAGTTACACACCCGGGACAGGGAACACTGAAGCTTTCTTT. It specifies CASSYTPGTGNTEAFF.